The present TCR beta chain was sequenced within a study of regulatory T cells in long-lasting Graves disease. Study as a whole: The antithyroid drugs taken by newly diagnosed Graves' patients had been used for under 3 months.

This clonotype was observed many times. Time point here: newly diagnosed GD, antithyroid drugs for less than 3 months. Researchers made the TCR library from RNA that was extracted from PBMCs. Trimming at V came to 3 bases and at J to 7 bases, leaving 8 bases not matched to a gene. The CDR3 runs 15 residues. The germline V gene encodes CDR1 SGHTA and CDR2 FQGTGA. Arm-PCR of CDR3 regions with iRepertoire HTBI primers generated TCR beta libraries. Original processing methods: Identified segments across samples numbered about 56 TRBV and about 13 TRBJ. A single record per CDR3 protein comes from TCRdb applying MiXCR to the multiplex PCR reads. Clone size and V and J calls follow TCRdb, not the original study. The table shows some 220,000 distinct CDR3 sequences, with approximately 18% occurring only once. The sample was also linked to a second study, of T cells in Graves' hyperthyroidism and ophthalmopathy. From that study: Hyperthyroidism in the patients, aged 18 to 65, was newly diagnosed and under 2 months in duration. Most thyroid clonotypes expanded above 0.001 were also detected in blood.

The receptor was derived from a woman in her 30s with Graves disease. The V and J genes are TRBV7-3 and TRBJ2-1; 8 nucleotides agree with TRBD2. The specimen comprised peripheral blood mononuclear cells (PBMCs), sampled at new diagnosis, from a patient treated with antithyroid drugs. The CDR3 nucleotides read TGTGCCAGCAGCTTCTCTTCGGGGGGGCCGAATGAGCAGTTCTTC. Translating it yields CASSFSSGGPNEQFF.